This T cell receptor beta chain was identified during a study of blood T cell repertoires in COVID-19. Across the whole study: The United States, Italy and Spain were the sources of the acute and convalescent COVID-19 samples. T cells, B-cell-depleted T cells, or PBMCs provided the cDNA or gDNA that served as material.

Per the original methods: Quantification of nucleated cells was approximated via reference gene primer amplification. Measured with immunoSEQ multiplex PCR; TCRdb has only the in-frame clones, and not every one. The V and J calls and clone size come from that table; D and trimming were worked out from the DNA. The sample carries approximately 200,000 clones, around 90% recorded once. CDR1 and CDR2 (germline): LGHNA, YSLEER. The CDR3 runs 17 residues. After removal of 0 bases from V and 8 bases from J, the junction contained 10 bases not matched to a gene. The receptor comes from a man aged 70-80 years with acute or convalescent COVID-19. V and J are TRBV4-3 and TRBJ2-6, with TRBD2 identical over 7 bases. Sequencing input: peripheral blood. In DNA form, the CDR3 reads TGCGCCAGCAGCCAAGATCAGTCGGGACTAAGGACCAACGTCCTGACTTTC. Protein sequence: CASSQDQSGLRTNVLTF.